This T cell receptor beta chain appears in the sequencing data of a study of cytomegalovirus exposure and HLA in healthy donors. Study results and caveats: The productive fraction for most TCR beta V segments was about 90% or about 30% in an earlier analysis. Most TCR sequences were seen very rarely across donors, but some public TCRs occurred in many.

With 60 Vbeta and 13 Jbeta primers, the PCR was carried out. Sequencing used immunoSEQ multiplex PCR; TCRdb keeps in-frame clones, though not all of them. The sample has about 130,000 clones, around 80% seen once. In regard to this clone: No antigen is known for it.

This cohort consisted of healthy bone marrow donors. The CDR3 is 18 residues long. V shed 0 bases, J shed 4 bases, and the junction held 12 bases outside the gene matches. Germline lookup yields CDR1 MNHEY and CDR2 SMNVEV (reference sequence). The chain joins TRBV27 to TRBJ2-1, with 7 bases fitting TRBD2. Sequenced sample: PBMCs. This receptor was obtained from a woman in her forties in good health and CMV-seronegative. The CDR3 sequence is CASSLSPPLAVYYNEQFF. The CDR3 DNA reads as TGTGCCAGCAGTTTATCCCCCCCGCTAGCGGTGTATTACAATGAGCAGTTCTTC.